One and the same sample provided the 22 T cell receptor beta chains below, sequenced in a study of cytomegalovirus exposure and HLA in healthy donors (TCRdb year 2017). The method was the immunoSEQ multiplex PCR assay. The multiplex PCR relied on a mix of 60 forward primers for TCR Vbeta segments and 13 reverse primers for TCR Jbeta segments. TCRdb's version of the immuneACCESS table is confined to in-frame rearrangements and falls short of the full clone set. An unresolved V gene accounts for under half of the shortfall where checked; the remainder is of unknown origin. This sample comprises 150,000 to 200,000 clones, approximately 67% of them detected only once. The ten largest account for 2.5% to 3% of the sample. The sample taken for sequencing was PBMCs. These receptors were obtained from a man aged 35 to 55 in good health and CMV-seronegative.

The chain has TRBV5-6 and TRBJ2-1, with D possibly matching TRBD2 (5 bases). The V end was cut by 4 bases, the J end by 0 bases, with 11 bases between. The germline V gene encodes CDR1 SGHDT and CDR2 YYEEEE. This CDR3 is built from 15 residues. The CDR3 region is CASSSGRVSYNEQFF. The CDR3 nucleotides read TGTGCCAGCAGCAGCGGACGGGTCTCCTACAATGAGCAGTTCTTC.

The count of this clone is one. The J gene is TRBJ2-5, the V gene TRBV5-1; a possible D gene is TRBD1 (5 bases). V dropped 4 bases and J dropped 3 bases, with 13 bases sitting between them. This CDR3 comprises 14 residues. CDR1 SGHRS and CDR2 YFSETQ come from the germline V gene. The CDR3 DNA sequence: TGCGCCAGCAGCCTGTGGACAAGAAAAGAGACCCAGTACTTC. Translated: CASSLWTRKETQYF. The full variable domain, with the rest looked up from reference TRBV5-1 and TRBJ2-5, is KAGVTQTPRYLIKTRGQQVTLSCSPISGHRSVSWYQQTPGQGLQFLFEYFSETQRNKGNFPGRFSGRQFSNSRSEMNVSTLELGDSALYLCASSLWTRKETQYFGPGTRLLVL.

The rearrangement joins TRBV4-1 to TRBJ1-5; no clear D. The germline gives CDR1 MGHRA, CDR2 YSYEKL. Trimming removed 4 bases from V and 0 bases from J, with 10 bases in between. The CDR3 spans 15 residues. CDR3 region: CASSRLKNSNQPQHF. The CDR3 DNA reads TGCGCCAGCAGCCGCCTAAAGAATAGCAATCAGCCCCAGCATTTT.

This clone was seen only a few times. The V and J genes are TRBV30 and TRBJ1-6; 8 nucleotides align to TRBD1. Trimming took 2 bases from V and 3 from J; bases not matched to a gene: 3. Germline CDR1 and CDR2: GTSNPN and SVGIG (reference sequence). The CDR3 is made up of 15 amino acids. CDR3 residues: CAWSPGQGYNSPLHF. DNA of the CDR3: TGTGCCTGGAGTCCAGGACAGGGCTATAATTCACCCCTCCACTTT.

This clone was counted only a few times. CDR3 nucleotide sequence: TGTGCCAGCAGCATCCAGACAGGGGGCGCAACTGAAGCTTTCTTT. Protein sequence: CASSIQTGGATEAFF. This chain uses TRBV7-2 with TRBJ1-1; 10 bases fit TRBD1. The length of the CDR3 is 15 residues. V gave up 5 bases and J gave up 5 bases; unmatched junction bases: 8. Germline V CDR1 and CDR2: SGHTA, FQGNSA.

The genes are TRBV5-4 and TRBJ1-1, with D possibly TRBD1 on 5 matching bases. Deletions cut 0 bases from V and 7 bases from J, with 16 bases between. Germline V gene data show CDR1 as SGHNT and CDR2 as YYREEE (reference sequence). The CDR3 is made up of 15 amino acids. CDR3 coding DNA: TGTGCCAGCAGCTTGGGGATTTCAGGGTATGTTGAAGCTTTCTTT. Translating gives CASSLGISGYVEAFF.

The rearrangement joins TRBV5-1 to TRBJ2-1; 8 bases map to TRBD2. CDR1 is SGHRS and CDR2 is YFSETQ in the germline V gene. The CDR3 extends over 16 amino acids. V lost 4 bases, J lost 8 bases, and 14 bases stayed unmatched. The CDR3: CASSPSLGGRLDEQFF. CDR3 in DNA: TGCGCCAGCAGCCCGTCCCTTGGCGGGAGGTTGGATGAGCAGTTCTTC.

CDR3 in amino acids: CASSPHDPETQYF. CDR3 in DNA: TGTGCCAGCAGCCCACACGATCCAGAGACCCAGTACTTC. This chain uses TRBV7-8 with TRBJ2-5; D is uncertain. V dropped 5 bases and J dropped 4 bases, with 11 bases sitting between them. Germline values: CDR1 SGHVS, CDR2 FQNEAQ. There are 13 residues in the CDR3. The variable domain in full, completed from reference TRBV7-8 and TRBJ2-5, reads GAGVSQSPRYKVAKRGQDVALRCDPISGHVSLFWYQQALGQGPEFLTYFQNEAQLDKSGLPSDRFFAERPEGSVSTLKIQRTQQEDSAVYLCASSPHDPETQYFGPGTRLLVL.

The genes are TRBV14 and TRBJ2-7, with 9 positions matching TRBD1. Germline V gene sequence: CDR1 SGHDN, CDR2 FVKESK. This CDR3 spans 16 amino acids. The V segment lost 4 bases and the J segment 2 bases; nucleotides outside the gene matches: 9. In nucleotides, the CDR3 is TGTGCCAGCAGCCGAGCCACCGGGACAGGGACCTACGAGCAGTACTTC. Its translation: CASSRATGTGTYEQYF.

This chain connects TRBV4-1 to TRBJ2-5; TRBD2 matches at 7 bases. The CDR3 consists of 13 residues. Germline V lookup: CDR1 MGHRA, CDR2 YSYEKL. The V segment lost 5 bases and the J segment 2 bases; nucleotides outside the gene matches: 2. The CDR3 is CASSLGLQETQYF. The DNA of the CDR3 is TGCGCCAGCAGCTTGGGACTACAAGAGACCCAGTACTTC.

The rearrangement joins TRBV5-6 to TRBJ1-1, with a tentative D call TRBD1 (6 bases). CDR1 is SGHDT, CDR2 YYEEEE, per germline. CDR3 length: 16 residues. Trimming pared 3 bases from V and 1 base from J, leaving 16 bases between. The CDR3 protein is CASSSDAGGWNTEAFF. The DNA for the CDR3 is TGTGCCAGCAGCTCCGATGCGGGGGGCTGGAACACTGAAGCTTTCTTT.

The chain has TRBV6-1 and TRBJ2-3, with 13 bases matching TRBD2. This CDR3 is 16 amino acids long. Per the germline V gene, CDR1 is MNHNS and CDR2 is SASEGT. The V gene end was trimmed by 4 bases and the J gene end by 3 bases; junction bases not matched to a gene: 4. This CDR3 is CASSATSGGATDTQYF. CDR3 nucleotide sequence: TGTGCCAGCAGTGCAACTAGCGGGGGGGCAACAGATACGCAGTATTTT.

The J gene is TRBJ2-2, the V gene TRBV6-6; 9 bases map to TRBD1. CDR3 length: 16 amino acids. J lost 6 bases, V lost 5 bases, and 10 bases had no gene match. From germline, CDR1 is MNHNY and CDR2 SVGAGI (reference sequence). This CDR3 is CASSPPGQGNSGELFF. The CDR3 DNA reads TGTGCCAGCAGTCCGCCGGGACAGGGTAATTCCGGGGAGCTGTTTTTT.

The chain links TRBV29-1 to TRBJ2-1, with 10 bases that match TRBD2. The CDR3 totals 13 residues. Germline V gives CDR1 SQVTM, CDR2 ANQGSEA. Unmatched junction bases numbered 1, after V lost 4 bases and J lost 4 bases. The CDR3 loop is CSVASGGYNEQFF. In DNA, the CDR3 is TGCAGCGTTGCTAGCGGGGGATACAATGAGCAGTTCTTC.

The chain employs TRBV7-3 and TRBJ2-3; 13 bases match TRBD2. Germline V gene sequence: CDR1 SGHTA, CDR2 FQGTGA. V lost 9 bases to trimming and J lost 5 bases; unmatched junction nucleotides: 8. The CDR3 has 15 amino acids. The CDR3 spells CASARTSGRIDTQYF. The CDR3 DNA follows: TGTGCCAGTGCAAGGACTAGCGGGAGAATAGATACGCAGTATTTT.

The chain recombines TRBV7-9 with TRBJ2-2, with TRBD1 matching over 8 bases. The CDR3 totals 16 residues. Germline assignment: CDR1 SEHNR and CDR2 FQNEAQ (reference sequence). V shed 5 bases, J shed 0 bases, and the junction held 5 bases outside the gene matches. The CDR3 region is CASSLQTGANTGELFF. The CDR3, as DNA: TGTGCCAGCAGCCTTCAGACAGGGGCGAACACCGGGGAGCTGTTTTTT.

The chain is built from TRBV28 and TRBJ1-2, with TRBD1 as a possible D gene (5 bases). CDR1 and CDR2 from the germline V gene are MDHEN and SYDVKM. Trimming removed 7 bases from V and 3 bases from J, with 6 bases in between. The CDR3 spans 11 residues. CDR3: CASTGDYGYTF. The CDR3 region has the DNA TGTGCCAGCACGGGGGACTATGGCTACACCTTC.

The chain has TRBV14 and TRBJ2-3; D not resolved. The CDR3 is made up of 14 amino acids. Per germline, CDR1 SGHDN and CDR2 FVKESK. With 4 bases removed from V and 1 base from J, the gap between germline ends came to 9 bases. CDR3 nucleotide sequence: TGTGCCAGCAGCCGTGGCACCCGCACAGATACGCAGTATTTT. This encodes CASSRGTRTDTQYF.

The rearrangement uses TRBV11-2 and TRBJ1-1, with 9 bases aligning to TRBD1. CDR1 is SGHAT and CDR2 is FQNNGV in the germline V gene. The CDR3 is 16 amino acids. With V trimmed by 2 bases and J by 0 bases, 4 bases remained unmatched. CDR3 residues: CASSLLGQGMNTEAFF. The CDR3 DNA sequence: TGTGCCAGCAGCTTATTGGGACAGGGAATGAACACTGAAGCTTTCTTT.

This clone was observed a single time. This CDR3 is CAWGRVYEQYF. In DNA form, the CDR3 reads TGTGCCTGGGGGAGGGTTTACGAGCAGTACTTC. The rearrangement joins TRBV30 to TRBJ2-5; 7 nucleotides match TRBD2. The J call may be in error: the DNA end matches TRBJ2-7 better. Germline CDR1 GTSNPN, CDR2 SVGIG (reference sequence). The CDR3 extends over 11 amino acids.

Written as DNA, the CDR3 is TGTGCCAGCAGTTTTCGGGCGTTGCAGGGTCTGAATGGCTACACCTTC. It is translated as CASSFRALQGLNGYTF. This chain joins TRBV27 and TRBJ1-2; D might be TRBD1 (5 bases). The CDR3 extends over 16 amino acids. Trimming stripped 3 bases from V and 6 bases from J, with 20 bases between. Germline V gene sequence: CDR1 MNHEY, CDR2 SMNVEV (reference sequence).

The rearrangement uses TRBV7-2 and TRBJ2-2; no clear D gene. Germline V gene data show CDR1 as SGHTA and CDR2 as FQGNSA. The CDR3 is 13 residues long. Trimming left V 2 bases short and J 4 bases short, with 5 bases between. The CDR3 loop reads CASSLLRTGELFF. The CDR3 nucleotides are TGTGCCAGCAGCTTACTACGCACCGGGGAGCTGTTTTTT.